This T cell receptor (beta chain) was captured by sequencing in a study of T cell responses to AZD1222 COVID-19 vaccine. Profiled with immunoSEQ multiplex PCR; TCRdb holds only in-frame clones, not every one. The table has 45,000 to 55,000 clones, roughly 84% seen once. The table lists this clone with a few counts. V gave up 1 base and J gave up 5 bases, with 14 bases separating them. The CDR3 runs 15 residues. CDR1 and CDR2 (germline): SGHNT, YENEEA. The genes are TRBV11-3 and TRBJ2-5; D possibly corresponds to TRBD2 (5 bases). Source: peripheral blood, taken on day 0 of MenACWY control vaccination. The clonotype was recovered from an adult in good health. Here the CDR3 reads CASSLGGRAAETQYF. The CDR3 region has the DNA TGTGCCAGCAGCTTAGGCGGGCGCGCCGCGGAGACCCAGTACTTC. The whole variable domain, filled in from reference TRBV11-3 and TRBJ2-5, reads EAGVVQSPRYKIIEKKQPVAFWCNPISGHNTLYWYLQNLGQGPELLIRYENEEAVDDSQLPKDRFSAERLKGVDSTLKIQPAELGDSAVYLCASSLGGRAAETQYFGPGTRLLVL.